This is a list of T cell receptor beta chains from one sample in a study of blood T cell repertoires in COVID-19. The protocol was immunoSEQ multiplex PCR, while the TCRdb copy is restricted to in-frame clones and leaves out a portion. The sample has 200,000 to 250,000 clones; 75% to 90% are singletons. The sequencing input was peripheral blood. The receptors stem from a woman aged 80 or older with COVID-19, enrolled during active disease. CDR3s include the opening cysteine and the closing phenylalanine or tryptophan. The D gene is left open where the match is weak.

D gene: .; V gene: TRBV27; J gene: TRBJ2-1; CDR3 protein: CASSPPPGYNEQFF
D gene: TRBD1; V gene: TRBV11-2; J gene: TRBJ2-1; CDR3 protein: CASSLWGRGLSYNEQFF
D gene: TRBD1; V gene: TRBV6-5; J gene: TRBJ2-5; CDR3 protein: CASSYMDRQETQYF
D gene: TRBD1; V gene: TRBV19; J gene: TRBJ2-3; CDR3 protein: CASRVDRGPSDTQYF
D gene: TRBD1; V gene: TRBV7-9; J gene: TRBJ1-2; CDR3 protein: CASSPGDSLYGYTF
D gene: TRBD2; V gene: TRBV6-5; J gene: TRBJ2-7; CDR3 protein: CASSSGLAGGYEQYF
D gene: .; V gene: TRBV24-1; J gene: TRBJ2-2; CDR3 protein: CATSAGRKSYTGELFF
D gene: TRBD2; V gene: TRBV28; J gene: TRBJ2-4; CDR3 protein: CASSSSGRSTNIQYF
D gene: .; V gene: TRBV12-3/TRBV12-4; J gene: TRBJ1-5; CDR3 protein: CASSLKGDQPQHF
D gene: .; V gene: TRBV5-6; J gene: TRBJ2-1; CDR3 protein: CASTFRDLGYNEQFF
D gene: TRBD1; V gene: TRBV3-1/TRBV3-2; J gene: TRBJ1-3; CDR3 protein: CASSQGTGNRNTIYF
D gene: .; V gene: TRBV19; J gene: TRBJ2-5; CDR3 protein: CASSGYLLGETQYF
D gene: .; V gene: TRBV28; J gene: TRBJ1-2; CDR3 protein: CASSLPFYGYTF